This note documents a single T cell receptor (beta chain) sequence. The antigen is unknown. PCR amplification relied on 60 Vbeta primers (plus 13 Jbeta primers). Clones were read by immunoSEQ multiplex PCR, and TCRdb kept only the in-frame ones, dropping some. The sample has about 120,000 clones, 81% seen once. The data were obtained in a study of cytomegalovirus exposure and HLA in healthy donors. In the study overall: There were 100 million to 120 million unique TCR beta sequences, drawn from 200 million or so T cells, in an earlier analysis. The study's findings and limits: Among the sequence variants, a highly shared cluster was likely an artifact of sequencing.

V shed 0 bases and J shed 0 bases, with 10 bases lying between them. The CDR3 covers 17 residues. Germline loops: CDR1 SGHNT, CDR2 YYREEE (reference sequence). Sequenced: PBMCs. The source is a woman aged 25 to 39 in good health and CMV-seronegative. V and J are TRBV5-4 and TRBJ1-6, with D unclear. The CDR3 bases are TGTGCCAGCAGCTTGGATATAATGAGCTCCTATAATTCACCCCTCCACTTT. Translated: CASSLDIMSSYNSPLHF.